A single TCR beta chain is shown here with its context. Antigen unknown. The record originates from a study of ipilimumab plus nivolumab after autologous stem cell transplantation. Study-level findings and limits: Authors suggest TCR repertoire, Treg phenotype and gut microbiota support further study.

Method: immunoSEQ multiplex PCR; TCRdb's copy keeps in-frame clones and lacks some. Of tens of thousands of clones listed, around 83% are singletons. The starting material was PBMCs, obtained in a trial of ipilimumab plus nivolumab as post-transplant consolidation. The receptor comes from a male donor with diffuse large B-cell lymphoma.

CDR3 region: CASSPQALNTEAFF. CDR3 DNA sequence: TGTGCCAGCTCACCACAGGCACTGAACACTGAAGCTTTCTTT. V is TRBV18 and J is TRBJ1-1; D unclear. CDR1 and CDR2 (germline): KGHSH, LQKENI. V was pared by 1 base and J by 0 bases, with 6 bases between. CDR3 length equals 14 residues.